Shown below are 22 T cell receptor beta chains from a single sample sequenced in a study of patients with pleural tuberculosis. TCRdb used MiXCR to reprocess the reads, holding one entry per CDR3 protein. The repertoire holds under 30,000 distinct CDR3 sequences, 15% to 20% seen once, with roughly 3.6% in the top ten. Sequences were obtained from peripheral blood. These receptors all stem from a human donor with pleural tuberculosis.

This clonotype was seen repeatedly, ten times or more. Written as DNA, the CDR3 is TGCGCCAGCAGCCAGGAGGGGACTAGCGGGGCCCAGTACTTC. This translates into CASSQEGTSGAQYF. This chain links TRBV4-1 with TRBJ2-5; TRBD2 matches 13 bases. CDR3 length: 14 residues. Unmatched junction bases numbered 4, after V lost 3 bases and J lost 9 bases. The germline gives CDR1 MGHRA, CDR2 YSYEKL.

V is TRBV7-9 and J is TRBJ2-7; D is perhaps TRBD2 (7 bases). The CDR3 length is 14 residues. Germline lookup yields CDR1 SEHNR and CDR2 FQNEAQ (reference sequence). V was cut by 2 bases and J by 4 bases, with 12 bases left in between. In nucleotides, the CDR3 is TGTGCCAGCAGCTTACCGGGGGGCGTTTACGAGCAGTACTTC. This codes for CASSLPGGVYEQYF.

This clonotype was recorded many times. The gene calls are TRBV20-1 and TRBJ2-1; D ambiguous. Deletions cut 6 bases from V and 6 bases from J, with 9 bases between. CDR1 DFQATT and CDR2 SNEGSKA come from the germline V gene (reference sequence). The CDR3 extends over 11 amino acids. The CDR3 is CSARRLNEQFF. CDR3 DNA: TGCAGTGCCCGGCGGCTCAATGAGCAGTTCTTC.

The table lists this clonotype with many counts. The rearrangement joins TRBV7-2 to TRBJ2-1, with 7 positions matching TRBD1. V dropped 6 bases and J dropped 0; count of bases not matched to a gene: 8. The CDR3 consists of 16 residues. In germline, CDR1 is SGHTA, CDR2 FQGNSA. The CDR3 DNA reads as TGTGCCAGCAGTAGACAGGGTTCACACTCCTACAATGAGCAGTTCTTC. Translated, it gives CASSRQGSHSYNEQFF.

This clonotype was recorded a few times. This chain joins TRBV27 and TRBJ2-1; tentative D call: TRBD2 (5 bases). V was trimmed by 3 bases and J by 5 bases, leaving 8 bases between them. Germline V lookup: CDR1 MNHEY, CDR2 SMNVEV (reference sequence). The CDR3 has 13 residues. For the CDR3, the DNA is TGTGCCAGCAGTTTTGAGCGGAACAATGAGCAGTTCTTC. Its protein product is CASSFERNNEQFF.

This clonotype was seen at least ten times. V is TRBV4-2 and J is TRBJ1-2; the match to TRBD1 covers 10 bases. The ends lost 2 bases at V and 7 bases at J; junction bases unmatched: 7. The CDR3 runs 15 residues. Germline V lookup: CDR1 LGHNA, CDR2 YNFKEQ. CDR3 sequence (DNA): TGTGCCAGCAGCCAACCCTGGACAGGGGGAAGTGGCTACACCTTC. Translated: CASSQPWTGGSGYTF.

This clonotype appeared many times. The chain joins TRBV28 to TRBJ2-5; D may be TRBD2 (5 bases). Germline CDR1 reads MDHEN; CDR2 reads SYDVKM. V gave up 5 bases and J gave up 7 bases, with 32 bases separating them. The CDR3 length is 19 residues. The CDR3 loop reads CASSGIVVDTDLRRATQYF. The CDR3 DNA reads TGTGCCAGCAGTGGGATCGTAGTTGACACGGACTTAAGGCGCGCGACCCAGTACTTC.

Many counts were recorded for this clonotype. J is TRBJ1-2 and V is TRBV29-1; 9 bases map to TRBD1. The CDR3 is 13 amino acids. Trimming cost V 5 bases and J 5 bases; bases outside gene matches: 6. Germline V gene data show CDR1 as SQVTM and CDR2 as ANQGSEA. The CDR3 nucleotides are TGCAGCGTTACGGACAGGGGCAGATATGGCTACACCTTC. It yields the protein CSVTDRGRYGYTF.

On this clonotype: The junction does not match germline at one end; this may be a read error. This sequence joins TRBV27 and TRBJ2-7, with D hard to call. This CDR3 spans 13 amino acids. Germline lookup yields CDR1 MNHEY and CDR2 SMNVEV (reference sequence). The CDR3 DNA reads TGTGTCAGCAGTCTGGTCGGCTCCTACGAGCAGTACTTC. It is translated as CVSSLVGSYEQYF.

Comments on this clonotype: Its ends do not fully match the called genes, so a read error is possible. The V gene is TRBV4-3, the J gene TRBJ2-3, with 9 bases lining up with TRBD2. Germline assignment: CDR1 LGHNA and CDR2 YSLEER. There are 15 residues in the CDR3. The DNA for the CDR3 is TGCGCCAGCAGCCAGCTTAGCGGGGGAGGAGGTACGCAGTACTTT. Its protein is CASSQLSGGGGTQYF.

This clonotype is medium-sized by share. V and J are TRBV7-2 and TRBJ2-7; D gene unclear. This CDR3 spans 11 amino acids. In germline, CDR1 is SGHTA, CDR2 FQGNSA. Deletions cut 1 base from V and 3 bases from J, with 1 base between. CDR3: CASSLVYEQYF. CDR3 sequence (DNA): TGTGCCAGCAGCTTAGTCTACGAGCAGTACTTC.

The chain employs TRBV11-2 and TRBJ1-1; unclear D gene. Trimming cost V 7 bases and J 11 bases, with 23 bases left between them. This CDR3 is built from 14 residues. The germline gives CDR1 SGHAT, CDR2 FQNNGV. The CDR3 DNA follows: TGTGCCAGCAACGAAGTAGCGCTAGACTCTACGGCTTTCTTT. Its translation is CASNEVALDSTAFF.

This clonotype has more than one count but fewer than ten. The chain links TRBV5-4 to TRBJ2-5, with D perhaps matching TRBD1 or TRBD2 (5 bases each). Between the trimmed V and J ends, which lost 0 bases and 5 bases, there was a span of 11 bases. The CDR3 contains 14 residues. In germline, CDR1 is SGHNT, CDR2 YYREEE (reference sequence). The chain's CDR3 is CASSLGGIGETQYF. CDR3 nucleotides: TGTGCCAGCAGCTTGGGGGGGATTGGGGAGACCCAGTACTTC. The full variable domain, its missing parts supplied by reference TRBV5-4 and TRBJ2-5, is ETGVTQSPTHLIKTRGQQVTLRCSSQSGHNTVSWYQQALGQGPQFIFQYYREEENGRGNFPPRFSGLQFPNYSSELNVNALELDDSALYLCASSLGGIGETQYFGPGTRLLVL.

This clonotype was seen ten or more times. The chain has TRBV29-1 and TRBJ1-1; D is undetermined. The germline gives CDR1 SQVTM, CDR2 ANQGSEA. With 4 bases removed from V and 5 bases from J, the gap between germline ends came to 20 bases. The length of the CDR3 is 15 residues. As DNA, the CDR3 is TGCAGCGTTGGTAGGTTGCTGGAGGTACGTACTGAAGCTTTCTTT. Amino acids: CSVGRLLEVRTEAFF.

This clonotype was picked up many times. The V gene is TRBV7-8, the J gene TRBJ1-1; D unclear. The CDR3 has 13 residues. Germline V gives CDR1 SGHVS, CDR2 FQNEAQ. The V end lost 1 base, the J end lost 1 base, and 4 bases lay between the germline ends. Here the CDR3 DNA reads TGTGCCAGCAGCTTAGGCCGGAACACTGAAGCTTTCTTT. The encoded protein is CASSLGRNTEAFF.

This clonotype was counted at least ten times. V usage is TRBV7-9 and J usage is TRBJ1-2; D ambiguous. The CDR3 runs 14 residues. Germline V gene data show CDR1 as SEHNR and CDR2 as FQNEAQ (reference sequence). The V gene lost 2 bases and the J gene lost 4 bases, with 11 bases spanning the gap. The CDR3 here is CASSLQAGLYGYTF. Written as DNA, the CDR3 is TGTGCCAGCAGCTTACAGGCAGGCCTCTATGGCTACACCTTC.

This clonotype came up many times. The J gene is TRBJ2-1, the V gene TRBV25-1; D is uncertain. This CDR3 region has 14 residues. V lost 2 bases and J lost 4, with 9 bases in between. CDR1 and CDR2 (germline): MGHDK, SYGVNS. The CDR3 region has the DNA TGTGCCAGCAGTGAACGAACAAATTACAATGAGCAGTTCTTC. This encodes CASSERTNYNEQFF. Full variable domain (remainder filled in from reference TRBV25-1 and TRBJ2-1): EADIYQTPRYLVIGTGKKITLECSQTMGHDKMYWYQQDPGMELHLIHYSYGVNSTEKGDLSSESTVSRIRTEHFPLTLESARPSHTSQYLCASSERTNYNEQFFGPGTRLTVL.

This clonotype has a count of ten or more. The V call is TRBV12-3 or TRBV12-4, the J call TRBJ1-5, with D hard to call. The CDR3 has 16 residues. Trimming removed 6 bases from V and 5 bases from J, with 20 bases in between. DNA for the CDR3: TGTGCCAGCAGGAACTTGCGGGCCGGGAAGGATCAGCCCCAGCATTTT. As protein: CASRNLRAGKDQPQHF.

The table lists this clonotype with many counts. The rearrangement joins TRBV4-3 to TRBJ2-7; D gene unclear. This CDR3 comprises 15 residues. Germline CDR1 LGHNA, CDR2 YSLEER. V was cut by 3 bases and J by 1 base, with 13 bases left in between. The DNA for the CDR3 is TGCGCCAGCAGCCAGCATTCAGTCGGTTCCTACGAGCAGTACTTC. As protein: CASSQHSVGSYEQYF.

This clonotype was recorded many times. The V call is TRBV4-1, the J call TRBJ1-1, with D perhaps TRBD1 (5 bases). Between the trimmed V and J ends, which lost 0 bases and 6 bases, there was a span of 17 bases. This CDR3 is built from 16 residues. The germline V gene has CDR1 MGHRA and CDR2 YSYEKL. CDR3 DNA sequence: TGCGCCAGCAGCCAAGACCCCCAGGGACCGGGCGCTGAAGCTTTCTTT. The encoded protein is CASSQDPQGPGAEAFF.

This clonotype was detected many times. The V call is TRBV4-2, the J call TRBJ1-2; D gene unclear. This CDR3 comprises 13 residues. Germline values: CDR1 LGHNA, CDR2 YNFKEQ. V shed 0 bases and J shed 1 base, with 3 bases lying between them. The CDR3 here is CASSQEFNYGYTF. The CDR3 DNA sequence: TGTGCCAGCAGCCAAGAATTTAACTATGGCTACACCTTC.

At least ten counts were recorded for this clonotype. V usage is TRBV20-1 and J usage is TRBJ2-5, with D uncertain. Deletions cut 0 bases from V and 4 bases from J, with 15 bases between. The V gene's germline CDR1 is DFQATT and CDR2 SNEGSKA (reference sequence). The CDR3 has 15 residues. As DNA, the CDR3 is TGCAGTGCTAGAGATCCTAGGTCTATAGCAGAGACCCAGTACTTC. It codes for CSARDPRSIAETQYF.